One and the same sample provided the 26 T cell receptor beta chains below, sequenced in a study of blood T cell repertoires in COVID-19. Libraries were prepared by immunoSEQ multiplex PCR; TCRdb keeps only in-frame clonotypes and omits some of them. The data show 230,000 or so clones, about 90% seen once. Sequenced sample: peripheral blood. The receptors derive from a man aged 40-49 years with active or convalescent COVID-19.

The CDR3 DNA reads TGTGCCAGTAGTCAGCTTTTGGGGGGAGAGCAGTTCTTC. It encodes CASSQLLGGEQFF. The chain employs TRBV19 and TRBJ2-1, with a possible D match to TRBD2 (6 bases). Germline assignment: CDR1 LNHDA and CDR2 SQIVND (reference sequence). This CDR3 comprises 13 residues. V was clipped by 5 bases and J by 10 bases, with 15 bases between them.

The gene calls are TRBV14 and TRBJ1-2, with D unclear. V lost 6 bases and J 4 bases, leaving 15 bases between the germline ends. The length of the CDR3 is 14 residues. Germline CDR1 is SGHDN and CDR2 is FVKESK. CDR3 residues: CASRRNGLTYGYTF. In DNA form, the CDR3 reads TGTGCCAGCAGGCGGAACGGATTAACCTATGGCTACACCTTC.

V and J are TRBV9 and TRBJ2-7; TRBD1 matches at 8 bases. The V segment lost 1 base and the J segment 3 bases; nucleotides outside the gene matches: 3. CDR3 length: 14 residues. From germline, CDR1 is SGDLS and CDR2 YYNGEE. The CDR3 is CASSVSQGDYEQYF. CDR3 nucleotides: TGTGCCAGCAGCGTATCACAGGGGGACTACGAGCAGTACTTC.

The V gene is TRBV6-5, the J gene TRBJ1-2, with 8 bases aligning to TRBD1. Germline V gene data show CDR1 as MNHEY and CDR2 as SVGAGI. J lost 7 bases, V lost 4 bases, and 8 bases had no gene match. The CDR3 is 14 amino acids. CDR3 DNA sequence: TGTGCCAGCAGTTTGAGGACAGGGAACGCTGGCTACACCTTC. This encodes CASSLRTGNAGYTF.

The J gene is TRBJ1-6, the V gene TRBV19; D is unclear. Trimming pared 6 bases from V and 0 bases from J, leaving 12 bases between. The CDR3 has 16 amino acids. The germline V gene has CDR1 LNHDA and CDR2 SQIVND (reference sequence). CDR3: CASSLAGSSYNSPLHF. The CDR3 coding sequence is TGTGCCAGTAGCCTAGCGGGGAGCTCCTATAATTCACCCCTCCACTTT.

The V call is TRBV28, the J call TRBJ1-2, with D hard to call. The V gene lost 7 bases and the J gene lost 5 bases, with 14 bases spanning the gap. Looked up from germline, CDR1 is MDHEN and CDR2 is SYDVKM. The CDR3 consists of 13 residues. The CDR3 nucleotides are TGTGCCAGCACCCTAGTTCTGGGTTATGGCTACACCTTC. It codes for CASTLVLGYGYTF.

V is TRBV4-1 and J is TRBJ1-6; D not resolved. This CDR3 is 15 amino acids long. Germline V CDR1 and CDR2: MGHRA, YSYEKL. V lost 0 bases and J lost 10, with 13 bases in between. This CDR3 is CASSQDSEGRSPLHF. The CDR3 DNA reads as TGCGCCAGCAGCCAAGATTCAGAGGGTAGGTCACCCCTCCACTTT.

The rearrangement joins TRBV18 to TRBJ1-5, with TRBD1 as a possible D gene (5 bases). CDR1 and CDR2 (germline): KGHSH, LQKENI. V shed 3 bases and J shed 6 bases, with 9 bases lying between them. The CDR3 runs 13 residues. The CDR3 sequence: CASSPAGGQPQHF. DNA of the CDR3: TGTGCCAGCTCACCCGCGGGGGGTCAGCCCCAGCATTTT.

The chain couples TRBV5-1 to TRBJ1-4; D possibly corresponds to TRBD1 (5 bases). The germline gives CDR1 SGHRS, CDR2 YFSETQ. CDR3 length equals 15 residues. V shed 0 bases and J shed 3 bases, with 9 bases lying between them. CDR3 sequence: CASSLVRGANEKLFF. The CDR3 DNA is TGCGCCAGCAGCTTGGTCCGGGGGGCTAATGAAAAACTGTTTTTT.

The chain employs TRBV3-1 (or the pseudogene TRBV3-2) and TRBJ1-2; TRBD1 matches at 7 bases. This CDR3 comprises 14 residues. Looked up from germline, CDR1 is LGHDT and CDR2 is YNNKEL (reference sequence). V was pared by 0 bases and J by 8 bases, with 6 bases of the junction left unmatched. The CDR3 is CASSQDWTGRGYTF. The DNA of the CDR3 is TGTGCCAGCAGCCAAGATTGGACAGGCCGGGGCTACACCTTC.

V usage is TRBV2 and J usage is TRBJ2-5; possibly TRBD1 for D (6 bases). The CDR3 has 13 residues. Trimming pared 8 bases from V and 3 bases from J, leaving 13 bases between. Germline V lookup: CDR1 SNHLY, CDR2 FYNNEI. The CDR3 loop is CASGPGVEETQYF. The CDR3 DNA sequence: TGTGCCAGCGGCCCAGGGGTGGAAGAGACCCAGTACTTC.

The DNA of the CDR3 is TGTGCCATCAGTTCCCCAGGGGACAGGGCATTTGAAGCTTTCTTT. Translating it yields CAISSPGDRAFEAFF. V usage is TRBV10-3 and J usage is TRBJ1-1; 9 bases line up with TRBD1. The germline gives CDR1 ENHRY, CDR2 SYGVKD. J lost 7 bases, V lost 5 bases, and 11 bases had no gene match. There are 15 residues in the CDR3.

In DNA, the CDR3 is TGTGCCAGCACCCTGATCAACAGGGGGGTCTGGGGCTACACCTTC. It is translated as CASTLINRGVWGYTF. The chain joins TRBV28 to TRBJ1-2; TRBD1 aligns across 8 bases. The CDR3 extends over 15 amino acids. Unmatched junction bases numbered 15, after V lost 7 bases and J lost 8 bases. Germline CDR1 is MDHEN and CDR2 is SYDVKM.

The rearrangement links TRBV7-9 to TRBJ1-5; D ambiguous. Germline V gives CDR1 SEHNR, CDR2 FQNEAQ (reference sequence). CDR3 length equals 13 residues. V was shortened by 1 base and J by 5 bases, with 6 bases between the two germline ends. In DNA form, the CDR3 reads TGTGCCAGCAGCTTAGGCGCCGATCAGCCCCAGCATTTT. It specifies CASSLGADQPQHF.

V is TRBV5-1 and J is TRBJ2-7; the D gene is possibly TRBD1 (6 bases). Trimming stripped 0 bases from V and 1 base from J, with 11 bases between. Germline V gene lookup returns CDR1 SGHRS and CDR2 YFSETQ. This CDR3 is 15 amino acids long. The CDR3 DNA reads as TGCGCCAGCAGCTTGGAGGAAGGGGGTTCCTACGAGCAGTACTTC. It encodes CASSLEEGGSYEQYF. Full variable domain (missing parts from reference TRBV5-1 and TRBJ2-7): KAGVTQTPRYLIKTRGQQVTLSCSPISGHRSVSWYQQTPGQGLQFLFEYFSETQRNKGNFPGRFSGRQFSNSRSEMNVSTLELGDSALYLCASSLEEGGSYEQYFGPGTRLTVT.

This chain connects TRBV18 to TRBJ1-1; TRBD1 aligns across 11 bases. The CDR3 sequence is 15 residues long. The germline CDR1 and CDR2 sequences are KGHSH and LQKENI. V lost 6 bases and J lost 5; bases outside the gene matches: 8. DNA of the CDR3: TGTGCCAGCTCCCGCGGACAGGGGGCAAATACTGAAGCTTTCTTT. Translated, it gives CASSRGQGANTEAFF.

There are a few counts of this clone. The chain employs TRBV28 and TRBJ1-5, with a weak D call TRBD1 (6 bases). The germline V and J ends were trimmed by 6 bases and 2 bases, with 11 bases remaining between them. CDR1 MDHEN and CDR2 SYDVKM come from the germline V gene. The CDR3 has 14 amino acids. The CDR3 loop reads CASRDSLGNQPQHF. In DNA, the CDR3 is TGTGCCAGCAGGGACAGCTTGGGCAATCAGCCCCAGCATTTT.

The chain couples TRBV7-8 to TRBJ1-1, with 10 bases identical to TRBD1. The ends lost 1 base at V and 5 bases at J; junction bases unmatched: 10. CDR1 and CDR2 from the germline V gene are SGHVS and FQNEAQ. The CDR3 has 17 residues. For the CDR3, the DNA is TGTGCCAGCAGCTTAGGGGGACAGGGGAGGGTCGAGACTGAAGCTTTCTTT. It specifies CASSLGGQGRVETEAFF.

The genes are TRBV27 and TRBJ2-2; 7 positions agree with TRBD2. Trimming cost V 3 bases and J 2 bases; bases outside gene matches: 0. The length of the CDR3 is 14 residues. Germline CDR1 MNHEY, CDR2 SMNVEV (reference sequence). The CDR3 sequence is CASSLGLNTGELFF. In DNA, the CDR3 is TGTGCCAGCAGTTTGGGACTAAACACCGGGGAGCTGTTTTTT.

DNA of the CDR3: TGTGCCAGCAGCCTCGTACAGGGGGAAGGAAACACCATATATTTT. Protein sequence: CASSLVQGEGNTIYF. The chain combines TRBV4-2 with TRBJ1-3; 8 bases agree with TRBD1. Germline CDR1 and CDR2: LGHNA and YNFKEQ. V shed 4 bases and J 4 bases; nucleotides not matched to a gene: 6. The CDR3 extends over 15 amino acids.

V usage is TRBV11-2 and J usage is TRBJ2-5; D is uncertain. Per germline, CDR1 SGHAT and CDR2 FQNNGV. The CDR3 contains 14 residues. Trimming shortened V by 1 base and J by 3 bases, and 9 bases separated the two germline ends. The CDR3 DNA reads TGTGCCAGCAGCTTAGGTCCAGTCAAAGAGACCCAGTACTTC. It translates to CASSLGPVKETQYF.

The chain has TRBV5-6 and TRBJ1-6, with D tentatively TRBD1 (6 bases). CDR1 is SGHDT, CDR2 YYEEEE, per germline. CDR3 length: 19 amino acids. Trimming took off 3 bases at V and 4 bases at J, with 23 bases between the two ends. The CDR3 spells CASSSDPRWGRDYNSPLHF. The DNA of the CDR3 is TGTGCCAGCAGCTCCGATCCGCGCTGGGGGCGCGATTATAATTCACCCCTCCACTTT.

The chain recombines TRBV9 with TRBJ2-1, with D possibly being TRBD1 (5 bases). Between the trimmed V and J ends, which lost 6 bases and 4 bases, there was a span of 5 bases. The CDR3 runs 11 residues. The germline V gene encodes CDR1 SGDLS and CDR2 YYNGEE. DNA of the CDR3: TGTGCCAGCAAGGGGTACAATGAGCAGTTCTTC. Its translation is CASKGYNEQFF.

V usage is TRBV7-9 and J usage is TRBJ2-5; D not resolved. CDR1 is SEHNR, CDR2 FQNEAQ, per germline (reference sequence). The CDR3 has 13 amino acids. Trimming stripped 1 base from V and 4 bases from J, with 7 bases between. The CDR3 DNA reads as TGTGCCAGCAGCTTAGTGGTCGGAGAGACCCAGTACTTC. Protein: CASSLVVGETQYF.

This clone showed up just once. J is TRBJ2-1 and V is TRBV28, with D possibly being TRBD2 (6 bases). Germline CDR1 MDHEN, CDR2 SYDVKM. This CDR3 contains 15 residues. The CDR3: CAGGGWGMQNNEQFF. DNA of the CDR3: TGTGCGGGAGGCGGATGGGGCATGCAAAACAATGAGCAGTTCTTC.

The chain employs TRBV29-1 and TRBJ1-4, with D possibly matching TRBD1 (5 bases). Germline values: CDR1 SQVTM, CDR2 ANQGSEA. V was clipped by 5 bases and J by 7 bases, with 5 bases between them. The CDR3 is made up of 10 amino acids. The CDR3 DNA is TGCAGCGTTAGGGGTGAAAAACTGTTTTTT. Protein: CSVRGEKLFF.